This T cell receptor (beta chain) was profiled in a study of blood T cells in healthy people across ages. This clonotype was observed many times. Together with a sample-barcoded 5' primer, a J-beta primer mix was included in a second PCR lasting roughly 7 to 11 cycles. TCRdb re-analysed the 5' RACE reads in MiXCR, keeping a single row per CDR3 protein. This table has around 1,900,000 distinct CDR3 sequences, about two fifths appearing once. V was cut by 6 bases and J by 7 bases, with 12 bases left in between. Germline lookup yields CDR1 SQVTM and CDR2 ANQGSEA. The CDR3 totals 11 residues. The receptor was isolated from a human donor in good health. The chain has TRBV29-1 and TRBJ1-2, with D perhaps TRBD1 (6 bases). The sample comprised blood. CDR3 sequence reads: CSVPTGTGYTF. The CDR3 DNA reads as TGCAGCGTACCTACAGGGACTGGCTACACCTTC.